The next 10 T cell receptor beta chains were all read from a single sample in a study of T cells in Graves' hyperthyroidism and ophthalmopathy. Amplified TCR beta CDR3 regions came from RNA transcripts. The HTBI primer set served for first-round RT-PCR of the TCR CDR3. TCRdb passed the multiplex PCR reads through MiXCR, listing each CDR3 protein once. Of 600,000 to 700,000 distinct CDR3 sequences listed, over 12% were seen once; the top ten hold over 3.5%. Sequenced sample: blood. The receptor source for this set is a woman in her 40s with Graves' ophthalmopathy.

The CDR3 loop reads CASSFGTSVETQYF. The DNA of the CDR3 is TGCGCCAGCAGCTTCGGGACTAGCGTAGAGACCCAGTACTTC. This chain connects TRBV5-1 to TRBJ2-5; TRBD2 agrees at 10 bases. Trimming cost V 2 bases and J 4 bases; bases outside gene matches: 2. Germline lookup yields CDR1 SGHRS and CDR2 YFSETQ. The CDR3 has 14 residues.

Many counts were recorded for this clonotype. The chain joins TRBV12-3 or TRBV12-4 to TRBJ1-5; D is uncertain. V dropped 3 bases and J dropped 0 bases, with 9 bases sitting between them. The CDR3 is made up of 15 amino acids. The CDR3 protein is CASSLIGVSNQPQHF. The CDR3 bases are TGTGCCAGCAGTTTGATAGGCGTTAGCAATCAGCCCCAGCATTTT.

This clonotype was seen many times. V gene TRBV6-5 combines with J gene TRBJ2-7, with 10 nucleotides matching TRBD2. The CDR3 is made up of 15 amino acids. Per germline, CDR1 MNHEY and CDR2 SVGAGI. V dropped 2 bases and J dropped 5; count of bases not matched to a gene: 6. The CDR3 nucleotides are TGTGCCAGCAGTTACCAGGGGACTAGCGAAAACGAGCAGTACTTC. It codes for CASSYQGTSENEQYF.

This clonotype was detected a few times. The gene calls are TRBV6-1 and TRBJ2-4; 8 positions agree with TRBD2. The CDR3 is 12 residues long. The germline gives CDR1 MNHNS, CDR2 SASEGT. Trimming took 7 bases from V and 5 from J; bases not matched to a gene: 1. CDR3 sequence reads: CASTGGQNIQYF. In DNA, the CDR3 is TGTGCCAGCACGGGGGGGCAAAACATTCAGTACTTC.

This chain links TRBV20-1 with TRBJ1-5; 9 nucleotides agree with TRBD1. Germline V gene lookup returns CDR1 DFQATT and CDR2 SNEGSKA (reference sequence). The CDR3 is 13 residues long. V lost 1 base, J lost 7 bases, and 2 bases stayed unmatched. The CDR3 is CSARGTGVQPQHF. In nucleotides, the CDR3 is TGCAGTGCTAGAGGGACAGGGGTCCAGCCCCAGCATTTT.

Many counts were recorded for this clonotype. The DNA for the CDR3 is TGTGCCAGCAGCTTAACCCAGGGACAGACGAACACCGGGGAGCTGTTTTTT. It yields the protein CASSLTQGQTNTGELFF. V usage is TRBV7-8 and J usage is TRBJ2-2; 7 bases fit TRBD1. In germline, CDR1 is SGHVS, CDR2 FQNEAQ. J was trimmed by 0 bases and V by 2 bases; bases with no gene match: 6. This CDR3 comprises 17 residues.

This clonotype came up many times. The chain links TRBV6-5 to TRBJ2-5; D perhaps matches TRBD2 (6 bases). Germline V gene data show CDR1 as MNHEY and CDR2 as SVGAGI. This CDR3 region has 13 residues. The V end lost 8 bases, the J end lost 5 bases, and 15 bases lay between the germline ends. CDR3 nucleotides: TGTGCCAGCGAGGGACTCGGTTACGAGACCCAGTACTTC. This sequence encodes CASEGLGYETQYF.

This clonotype showed up many times. The chain links TRBV14 to TRBJ2-2; D unresolved. This CDR3 has 12 amino acids. The germline V gene encodes CDR1 SGHDN and CDR2 FVKESK. V was pared by 4 bases and J by 6 bases, with 6 bases between. CDR3 protein: CASSPGPGELFF. The CDR3 bases are TGTGCCAGCAGCCCCGGACCCGGGGAGCTGTTTTTT.

In its sample, this clonotype was seen many times. The V and J genes are TRBV28 and TRBJ2-7; maybe TRBD2 (6 bases). V dropped 5 bases and J dropped 3 bases, with 20 bases sitting between them. The germline V gene has CDR1 MDHEN and CDR2 SYDVKM. This CDR3 spans 16 amino acids. The CDR3 is CASSPFLGLGIYEQYF. CDR3 nucleotides: TGTGCCAGCAGTCCCTTTTTGGGACTGGGGATCTACGAGCAGTACTTC. Full variable domain (missing parts from reference TRBV28 and TRBJ2-7): DVKVTQSSRYLVKRTGEKVFLECVQDMDHENMFWYRQDPGLGLRLIYFSYDVKMKEKGDIPEGYSVSREKKERFSLILESASTNQTSMYLCASSPFLGLGIYEQYFGPGTRLTVT.

J is TRBJ2-7 and V is TRBV30; TRBD1 matches at 8 bases. The CDR3 consists of 14 residues. Germline assignment: CDR1 GTSNPN and CDR2 SVGIG (reference sequence). J lost 3 bases, V lost 1 base, and 5 bases had no gene match. The CDR3, as DNA: TGTGCCTGGAGTGCTCAGGGGGCATACTACGAGCAGTACTTC. Its protein product is CAWSAQGAYYEQYF.